Below, 22 T cell receptor beta chains from the same sample are listed, as sequenced in a study of blood T cell repertoires in COVID-19. Method: immunoSEQ multiplex PCR; TCRdb's copy keeps in-frame clones and lacks some. The sample has 100,000 or so clones, approximately 90% seen once. Specimen: peripheral blood. The receptors shown here come from a man aged 50 to 60 with acute or convalescent COVID-19.

This chain links TRBV19 with TRBJ1-2, with D hard to call. The CDR3 totals 12 residues. Trimming cost V 6 bases and J 7 bases, with 12 bases left between them. CDR1 is LNHDA, CDR2 SQIVND, per germline (reference sequence). In DNA form, the CDR3 reads TGTGCCAGTAGCCTTGTCGGGGTTGGCTACACCTTC. Amino acid sequence: CASSLVGVGYTF. The full variable domain, its missing parts supplied by reference TRBV19 and TRBJ1-2, is DGGITQSPKYLFRKEGQNVTLSCEQNLNHDAMYWYRQDPGQGLRLIYYSQIVNDFQKGDIAEGYSVSREKKESFPLTVTSAQKNPTAFYLCASSLVGVGYTFGSGTRLTVV.

The V gene is TRBV11-1, the J gene TRBJ1-2; tentative D call: TRBD1 (5 bases). CDR1 and CDR2 from the germline V gene are SGHAT and FQDESV (reference sequence). This CDR3 has 15 amino acids. With 3 bases removed from V and 0 bases from J, the gap between germline ends came to 11 bases. The CDR3 region is CASSLTKGPNYGYTF. The CDR3 nucleotides are TGTGCCAGCAGCTTGACGAAGGGGCCTAACTATGGCTACACCTTC.

This clone showed up just once. The gene calls are TRBV4-1 and TRBJ1-3, with D possibly TRBD1 on 6 matching bases. V gave up 1 base and J gave up 3 bases, with 13 bases separating them. The CDR3 spans 16 residues. The germline V gene encodes CDR1 MGHRA and CDR2 YSYEKL. The CDR3 spells CASSQATGLGGNTIYF. CDR3 in DNA: TGCGCCAGCAGCCAAGCAACAGGGTTAGGTGGAAACACCATATATTTT.

The chain combines TRBV4-1 with TRBJ2-7; tentative D call: TRBD1 (6 bases). CDR1 is MGHRA, CDR2 YSYEKL, per germline. Trimming left V 0 bases short and J 0 bases short, with 12 bases between. The CDR3 runs to 16 residues. The CDR3 reads CASSQEGQIPSYEQYF. The CDR3 nucleotides read TGCGCCAGCAGCCAAGAAGGACAGATACCCTCCTACGAGCAGTACTTC.

CDR3 in amino acids: CASSSDRGYEQYF. Written as DNA, the CDR3 is TGTGCCAGCAGTTCGGACAGGGGCTACGAGCAGTACTTC. The chain employs TRBV6-2 or TRBV6-3 and TRBJ2-7, with 9 bases matching TRBD1. Trimming took 4 bases from V and 3 from J; bases not matched to a gene: 1. Germline assignment: CDR1 MNHEY and CDR2 SVGEGT. This CDR3 comprises 13 residues.

This chain connects TRBV4-1 to TRBJ2-5, with D possibly being TRBD1 (6 bases). Trimming shortened V by 4 bases and J by 4 bases, and 13 bases separated the two germline ends. This CDR3 comprises 14 residues. In germline, CDR1 is MGHRA, CDR2 YSYEKL. CDR3 in DNA: TGCGCCAGCAGCCGGGACACGTGGGGAGAGACCCAGTACTTC. Amino acid sequence: CASSRDTWGETQYF.

The chain recombines TRBV11-3 with TRBJ2-3, with D possibly being TRBD2 (6 bases). V lost 5 bases and J 4 bases, leaving 19 bases between the germline ends. The CDR3 consists of 16 residues. The germline CDR1 and CDR2 sequences are SGHNT and YENEEA. Here the CDR3 DNA reads TGTGCCAGCAGCCCAAAGGTCGGGGGTTCCGCAGATACGCAGTATTTT. It specifies CASSPKVGGSADTQYF.

The chain joins TRBV5-1 to TRBJ2-2; a weak D match, TRBD1 (6 bases). V was cut by 8 bases and J by 7 bases, with 15 bases left in between. CDR1 SGHRS and CDR2 YFSETQ come from the germline V gene. The CDR3 consists of 13 residues. The CDR3: CASSDRLNGELFF. In DNA, the CDR3 is TGCGCCAGTTCCGACAGGCTGAACGGGGAGCTGTTTTTT.

This clone has only a few counts. The rearrangement links TRBV5-1 to TRBJ2-3; 8 nucleotides match TRBD1. From germline, CDR1 is SGHRS and CDR2 YFSETQ. The CDR3 is made up of 15 amino acids. V was pared by 1 base and J by 3 bases, with 4 bases of the junction left unmatched. The CDR3 DNA reads TGCGCCAGCAGCTTGACAGGGGGTTCGACAGATACGCAGTATTTT. Translated: CASSLTGGSTDTQYF.

The chain carries TRBV28 and TRBJ1-5; D remains unclear. Germline CDR1 and CDR2: MDHEN and SYDVKM. V was shortened by 2 bases and J by 2 bases, with 4 bases between the two germline ends. This CDR3 is built from 13 residues. The CDR3: CASSLPGNQPQHF. The CDR3 DNA is TGTGCCAGCAGTTTACCTGGCAATCAGCCCCAGCATTTT. The variable domain in full, completed from reference TRBV28 and TRBJ1-5, reads DVKVTQSSRYLVKRTGEKVFLECVQDMDHENMFWYRQDPGLGLRLIYFSYDVKMKEKGDIPEGYSVSREKKERFSLILESASTNQTSMYLCASSLPGNQPQHFGDGTRLSIL.

Points on this clone: In the same sample, other DNA sequences code for this CDR3. The chain combines TRBV5-1 with TRBJ1-4, with 7 bases fitting TRBD1. CDR1 SGHRS and CDR2 YFSETQ come from the germline V gene. The CDR3 has 14 residues. V lost 0 bases, J lost 8 bases, and 4 bases stayed unmatched. CDR3: CASSLEQGGEKLFF. The CDR3, as DNA: TGCGCCAGCAGCTTGGAGCAGGGGGGCGAAAAACTGTTTTTT. The whole variable domain, remainder taken from reference TRBV5-1 and TRBJ1-4, is KAGVTQTPRYLIKTRGQQVTLSCSPISGHRSVSWYQQTPGQGLQFLFEYFSETQRNKGNFPGRFSGRQFSNSRSEMNVSTLELGDSALYLCASSLEQGGEKLFFGSGTQLSVL.

Of note for this clone: The sample carries other DNA sequences with the same CDR3. The rearrangement links TRBV5-1 to TRBJ1-4; 8 nucleotides match TRBD1. Trimming at V came to 4 bases and at J to 4 bases, leaving 3 bases not matched to a gene. Germline V CDR1 and CDR2: SGHRS, YFSETQ. The CDR3 extends over 14 amino acids. CDR3 sequence (DNA): TGCGCCAGCAGCCCCGGACAGGGTAATGAAAAACTGTTTTTT. The encoded protein is CASSPGQGNEKLFF.

This clone was counted a few times. This chain joins TRBV3-1 (or the pseudogene TRBV3-2) and TRBJ1-1; D is uncertain. This CDR3 spans 13 amino acids. The germline V and J ends were trimmed by 4 bases and 8 bases, with 14 bases remaining between them. CDR1 and CDR2 (germline): LGHDT, YNNKEL (reference sequence). The CDR3 spells CASSRSIDSEAFF. CDR3 nucleotides: TGTGCCAGCAGCCGCAGTATTGATTCGGAAGCTTTCTTT.

This chain links TRBV5-4 with TRBJ2-7, with D perhaps matching TRBD1 (5 bases). Trimming removed 0 bases at V and 6 bases at J, with 7 bases between. Germline V gene data show CDR1 as SGHNT and CDR2 as YYREEE (reference sequence). This CDR3 comprises 12 residues. In DNA, the CDR3 is TGTGCCAGCAGCTTGGCCCAGGGCGAGCAGTACTTC. Translating it yields CASSLAQGEQYF.

The genes are TRBV9 and TRBJ2-2; TRBD2 is a possible D gene (6 bases). Trimming left V 0 bases short and J 8 bases short, with 14 bases between. The germline CDR1 and CDR2 sequences are SGDLS and YYNGEE. The CDR3 spans 15 residues. The CDR3 reads CASSVGALGGGELFF. The DNA of the CDR3 is TGTGCCAGCAGCGTAGGAGCCCTAGGAGGGGGGGAGCTGTTTTTT.

This rearrangement joins TRBV12-3 or TRBV12-4 to TRBJ1-5; unclear D gene. CDR3 size: 12 residues. V shed 3 bases and J shed 6 bases, with 6 bases lying between them. The CDR3, as DNA: TGTGCCAGCAGTTTGGTGAGTCAGCCCCAGCATTTT. Protein sequence: CASSLVSQPQHF.

The chain links TRBV9 to TRBJ2-7; TRBD1 matches at 8 bases. The CDR3 spans 17 residues. Germline V CDR1 and CDR2: SGDLS, YYNGEE. V gave up 3 bases and J gave up 2 bases; unmatched junction bases: 13. CDR3 in amino acids: CASSGAPTGTGPYEQYF. The CDR3 bases are TGTGCCAGCAGCGGGGCCCCCACTGGGACAGGTCCCTACGAGCAGTACTTC.

V and J are TRBV6-4 and TRBJ1-5; D ambiguous. Trimming shortened V by 6 bases and J by 0 bases, and 12 bases separated the two germline ends. This CDR3 comprises 15 residues. The germline gives CDR1 MRHNA, CDR2 SNTAGT. CDR3 sequence: CASSPSPDSNQPQHF. The CDR3 region has the DNA TGTGCCAGCAGCCCGAGCCCCGATAGCAATCAGCCCCAGCATTTT.

This clone is a singleton in its sample. This chain uses TRBV12-5 with TRBJ1-2; D remains unclear. The germline gives CDR1 LGHNT, CDR2 FRNRAP. With 5 bases removed from V and 2 bases from J, the gap between germline ends came to 21 bases. The CDR3 length is 17 residues. The chain's CDR3 is CASGPRAAGSNNYGYTF. The CDR3 nucleotides are TGTGCTAGTGGTCCGAGGGCGGCAGGCTCTAACAACTATGGCTACACCTTC.

The chain couples TRBV7-3 to TRBJ2-3, with 7 bases matching TRBD2. Looked up from germline, CDR1 is SGHTA and CDR2 is FQGTGA. CDR3 length equals 14 residues. J lost 1 base, V lost 2 bases, and 0 bases had no gene match. The CDR3 nucleotides read TGTGCCAGCAGCTTAGCGGGGGGCACAGATACGCAGTATTTT. Translation gives CASSLAGGTDTQYF.

The J gene is TRBJ2-3, the V gene TRBV2; 7 bases are a match to TRBD2. The CDR3 loop spans 17 amino acids. V lost 4 bases, J lost 4 bases, and 14 bases stayed unmatched. CDR1 and CDR2 (germline): SNHLY, FYNNEI. This chain's CDR3 is CASSAQRTGGGADTQYF. The CDR3 coding sequence is TGTGCCAGCAGTGCCCAGAGAACTGGCGGGGGTGCAGATACGCAGTATTTT.

V usage is TRBV21-1 and J usage is TRBJ1-6; the table calls TRBD1, which could not be checked here. TRBV21-1 is termed a pseudogene. The CDR3 runs 15 residues. This CDR3 reads CASSKGGTGETPLHF. CDR3 coding DNA: TGTGCCAGCAGCAAAGGGGGGACAGGGGAGACACCCCTCCACTTT.